These 17 T cell receptor beta chains share one sample of origin, sequenced in a study of OX40 agonist ivuxolimab in advanced cancers. Produced via immunoSEQ multiplex PCR; TCRdb's table is partial and in-frame only. The sample holds about 77,000 clones, about nine tenths seen once. This material consisted of CD4+ or CD8+ T cells sorted from blood, taken in a trial of the OX40 agonist ivuxolimab. The receptors derive from an adult with an advanced solid tumor such as melanoma, head and neck, liver or kidney cancer.

The chain couples TRBV28 to TRBJ1-5; D unresolved. The germline V gene encodes CDR1 MDHEN and CDR2 SYDVKM. Trimming took off 3 bases at V and 2 bases at J, with 8 bases between the two ends. The CDR3 consists of 14 residues. CDR3 in amino acids: CASSLAGGNQPQHF. As DNA, the CDR3 is TGTGCCAGCAGTTTGGCCGGCGGCAATCAGCCCCAGCATTTT.

The rearrangement links TRBV4-2 to TRBJ2-7, with TRBD2 as a possible D gene (7 bases). In germline, CDR1 is LGHNA, CDR2 YNFKEQ. The germline V and J ends were trimmed by 0 bases and 5 bases, with 11 bases remaining between them. The CDR3 is 14 residues long. CDR3 sequence: CASSQDRGADEQYF. Written as DNA, the CDR3 is TGTGCCAGCAGCCAAGATCGGGGGGCAGACGAGCAGTACTTC.

The rearrangement joins TRBV6-5 to TRBJ2-3; no definite D call. V dropped 2 bases and J dropped 4 bases, with 7 bases sitting between them. CDR3 length: 13 residues. The germline gives CDR1 MNHEY, CDR2 SVGAGI. DNA for the CDR3: TGTGCCAGCAGTTACGCTGGTGCAGATACGCAGTATTTT. Amino acids: CASSYAGADTQYF.

The chain joins TRBV7-9 to TRBJ2-3, with 11 bases matching TRBD2. The CDR3 is 16 amino acids. V dropped 6 bases and J dropped 2; count of bases not matched to a gene: 7. CDR1 and CDR2 from the germline V gene are SEHNR and FQNEAQ (reference sequence). CDR3 in amino acids: CASRPGLAGNTDTQYF. The CDR3 DNA sequence: TGTGCCAGCAGACCCGGACTAGCGGGTAACACAGATACGCAGTATTTT. Variable domain in full (rest from reference TRBV7-9 and TRBJ2-3): DTGVSQNPRHKITKRGQNVTFRCDPISEHNRLYWYRQTLGQGPEFLTYFQNEAQLEKSRLLSDRFSAERPKGSFSTLEIQRTEQGDSAMYLCASRPGLAGNTDTQYFGPGTRLTVL.

The V call is TRBV2, the J call TRBJ1-3; D ambiguous. The CDR3 length is 14 residues. The germline gives CDR1 SNHLY, CDR2 FYNNEI. Trimming took 2 bases from V and 4 from J, leaving 9 bases between them. The CDR3 is CASSESLLGNTIYF. The CDR3 DNA sequence: TGTGCCAGCAGTGAATCCTTGCTCGGAAACACCATATATTTT.

The chain combines TRBV15 with TRBJ2-7, with D perhaps matching TRBD1 (6 bases). Germline lookup yields CDR1 LNHNV and CDR2 YYDKDF (reference sequence). V lost 5 bases, J lost 4 bases, and 18 bases lay in between. There are 15 residues in the CDR3. The CDR3 DNA sequence: TGTGCCACCAGCCTGAACAGGGAGTCGAGGTACGAGCAGTACTTC. This translates into CATSLNRESRYEQYF.

This chain connects TRBV2 to TRBJ1-6, with 7 bases matching TRBD1. Per the germline V gene, CDR1 is SNHLY and CDR2 is FYNNEI. This CDR3 has 14 amino acids. Trimming cost V 8 bases and J 5 bases; bases outside gene matches: 6. The CDR3 here is CASRGGADNSPLHF. The DNA for the CDR3 is TGTGCCAGCCGAGGGGGCGCAGATAATTCACCCCTCCACTTT.

This rearrangement joins TRBV5-1 to TRBJ2-5; D remains ambiguous. Germline CDR1 is SGHRS and CDR2 is YFSETQ. This CDR3 has 15 amino acids. V was cut by 1 base and J by 1 base, with 11 bases left in between. CDR3 in DNA: TGCGCCAGCAGCTTGTTTCCCGGGTCCCAAGAGACCCAGTACTTC. Encoded protein: CASSLFPGSQETQYF.

Here the CDR3 reads CASSPPGTVKNTEAFF. The CDR3 nucleotides are TGTGCCAGCAGTCCCCCCGGGACAGTCAAGAACACTGAAGCTTTCTTT. The chain couples TRBV28 to TRBJ1-1; TRBD1 agrees at 7 bases. The germline V gene has CDR1 MDHEN and CDR2 SYDVKM. V lost 5 bases and J lost 1; bases outside the gene matches: 10. CDR3 length: 16 amino acids.

Details on this clone: A much larger clone lies a single base off, so this may be a read error. Different DNA sequences within this sample yield the same CDR3. The genes are TRBV2 and TRBJ2-2; no clear D gene. CDR1 SNHLY and CDR2 FYNNEI come from the germline V gene. The CDR3 contains 13 residues. The CDR3 DNA follows: TGTGCCAGTAGTGTTGAGGACACCGGGGAGCTGTTTTTT. This translates into CASSVEDTGELFF.

V and J are TRBV5-1 and TRBJ2-3; TRBD1 matches 9 bases. CDR1 is SGHRS, CDR2 YFSETQ, per germline. The CDR3 extends over 16 amino acids. With 0 bases clipped from V and 0 bases from J, the junction kept 2 bases outside the gene matches. The CDR3 nucleotides read TGCGCCAGCAGCTTGGCCGGACAGGGGAGCACAGATACGCAGTATTTT. Amino acids: CASSLAGQGSTDTQYF.

V usage is TRBV5-1 and J usage is TRBJ2-2; D could derive from TRBD1 or TRBD2 (5 bases each). This CDR3 region has 16 residues. With 2 bases removed from V and 1 base from J, the gap between germline ends came to 12 bases. CDR1 and CDR2 (germline): SGHRS, YFSETQ. In DNA, the CDR3 is TGCGCCAGCAGCTTTGGGGGTGCGGGGAACACCGGGGAGCTGTTTTTT. This sequence encodes CASSFGGAGNTGELFF.

The chain is built from TRBV12-1 and TRBJ1-1. TRBV12-1 constitutes a pseudogene. The CDR3 is 13 amino acids. The CDR3 is CAEPGSWNTEAFF. The DNA for the CDR3 is TGTGCAGAACCTGGATCGTGGAACACTGAAGCTTTCTTT.

The chain recombines TRBV2 with TRBJ2-7; D possibly matches TRBD1 or TRBD2 (6 bases each). V was clipped by 4 bases and J by 0 bases, with 10 bases between them. The germline gives CDR1 SNHLY, CDR2 FYNNEI. The CDR3 runs to 14 residues. DNA for the CDR3: TGTGCCAGCAGTGCGGGGGCTGGCTCCTACGAGCAGTACTTC. Translation gives CASSAGAGSYEQYF.

In nucleotides, the CDR3 is TGTGCCAGCAGGCTTGGACAGGGTCGACAGCCCCAGCATTTT. Protein: CASRLGQGRQPQHF. The chain employs TRBV27 and TRBJ1-5, with TRBD1 matching over 8 bases. V shed 6 bases and J 7 bases; nucleotides not matched to a gene: 8. The length of the CDR3 is 14 residues. Germline V gene lookup returns CDR1 MNHEY and CDR2 SMNVEV (reference sequence).

The rearrangement joins TRBV5-6 to TRBJ2-1; TRBD2 is a possible D gene (7 bases). Trimming left V 4 bases short and J 4 bases short, with 15 bases between. The germline V gene encodes CDR1 SGHDT and CDR2 YYEEEE. The CDR3 loop spans 15 amino acids. The DNA of the CDR3 is TGTGCCAGCAGCGAGGGGGGGCGGGCGTACAATGAGCAGTTCTTC. This codes for CASSEGGRAYNEQFF. Supplemented by reference TRBV5-6 and TRBJ2-1, the full variable domain reads DAGVTQSPTHLIKTRGQQVTLRCSPKSGHDTVSWYQQALGQGPQFIFQYYEEEERQRGNFPDRFSGHQFPNYSSELNVNALLLGDSALYLCASSEGGRAYNEQFFGPGTRLTVL.

The rearrangement uses TRBV6-1 and TRBJ1-5, with D perhaps TRBD1 (6 bases). CDR1 and CDR2 (germline): MNHNS, SASEGT. The CDR3 is 15 residues long. Between the trimmed V and J ends, which lost 4 bases and 3 bases, there was a span of 13 bases. The CDR3 loop is CASSASGDLNQPQHF. For the CDR3, the DNA is TGTGCCAGCAGTGCTTCAGGGGATCTCAATCAGCCCCAGCATTTT.